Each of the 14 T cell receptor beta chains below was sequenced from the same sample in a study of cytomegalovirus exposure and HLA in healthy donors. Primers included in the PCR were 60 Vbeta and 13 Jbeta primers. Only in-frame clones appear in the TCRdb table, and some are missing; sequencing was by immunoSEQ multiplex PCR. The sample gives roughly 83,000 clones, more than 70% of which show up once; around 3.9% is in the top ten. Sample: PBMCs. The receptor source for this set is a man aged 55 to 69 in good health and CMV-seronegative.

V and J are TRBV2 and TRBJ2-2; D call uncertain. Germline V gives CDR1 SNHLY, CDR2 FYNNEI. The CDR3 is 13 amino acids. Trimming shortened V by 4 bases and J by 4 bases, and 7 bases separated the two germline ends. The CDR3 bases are TGTGCCAGCAGTGCTGAGGCCACCGGGGAGCTGTTTTTT. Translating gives CASSAEATGELFF.

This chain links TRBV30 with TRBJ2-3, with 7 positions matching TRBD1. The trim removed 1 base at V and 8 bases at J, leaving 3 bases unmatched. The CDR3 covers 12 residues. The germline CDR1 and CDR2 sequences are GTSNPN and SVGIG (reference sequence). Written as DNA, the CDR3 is TGTGCCTGGAGTGAAGGGGGCGTTACGCAGTATTTT. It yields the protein CAWSEGGVTQYF.

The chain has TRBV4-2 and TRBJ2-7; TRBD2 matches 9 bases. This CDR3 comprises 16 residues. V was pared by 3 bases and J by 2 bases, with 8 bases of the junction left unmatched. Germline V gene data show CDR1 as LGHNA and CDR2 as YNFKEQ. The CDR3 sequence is CASSHPRAGGTYEQYF. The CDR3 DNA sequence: TGTGCCAGCAGCCACCCCCGAGCGGGGGGAACCTACGAGCAGTACTTC.

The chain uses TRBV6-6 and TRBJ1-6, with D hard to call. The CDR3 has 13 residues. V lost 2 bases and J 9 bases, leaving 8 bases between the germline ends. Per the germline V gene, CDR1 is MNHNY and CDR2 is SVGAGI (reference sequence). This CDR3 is CASSYREGSPLHF. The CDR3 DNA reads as TGTGCCAGCAGTTACAGGGAGGGTTCACCCCTCCACTTT.

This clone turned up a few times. The CDR3 spells CSVEVGGDNTEAFF. The CDR3 bases are TGCAGCGTTGAGGTTGGAGGAGATAACACTGAAGCTTTCTTT. The chain combines TRBV29-1 with TRBJ1-1; D is ambiguous. The ends were cut back, 3 bases at V and 2 bases at J, with 13 bases in the middle. CDR1 SQVTM and CDR2 ANQGSEA come from the germline V gene. The CDR3 is 14 amino acids.

The CDR3 is CASSPRLALYTDPQYF. CDR3 DNA: TGTGCCAGCAGCCCACGACTAGCCCTATATACCGACCCTCAGTACTTC. The chain couples TRBV9 to TRBJ2-5, with TRBD2 matching 7 bases. This CDR3 has 16 residues. V dropped 4 bases and J dropped 11; count of bases not matched to a gene: 20. CDR1 is SGDLS and CDR2 is YYNGEE in the germline V gene.

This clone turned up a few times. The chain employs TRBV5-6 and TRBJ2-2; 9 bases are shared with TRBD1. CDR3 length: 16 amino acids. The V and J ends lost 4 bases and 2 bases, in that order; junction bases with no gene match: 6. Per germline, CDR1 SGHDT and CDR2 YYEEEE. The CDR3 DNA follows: TGTGCCAGCAGCAGACCGGGACAGGGTAACACCGGGGAGCTGTTTTTT. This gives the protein CASSRPGQGNTGELFF. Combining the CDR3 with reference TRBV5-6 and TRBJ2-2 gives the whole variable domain DAGVTQSPTHLIKTRGQQVTLRCSPKSGHDTVSWYQQALGQGPQFIFQYYEEEERQRGNFPDRFSGHQFPNYSSELNVNALLLGDSALYLCASSRPGQGNTGELFFGEGSRLTVL.

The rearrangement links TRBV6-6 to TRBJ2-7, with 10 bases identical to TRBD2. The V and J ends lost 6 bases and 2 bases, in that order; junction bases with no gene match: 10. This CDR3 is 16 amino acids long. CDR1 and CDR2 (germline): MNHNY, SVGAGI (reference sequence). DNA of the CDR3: TGTGCCAGCAGATCCCTTTCTAGCGGGGGCACCTACGAGCAGTACTTC. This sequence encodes CASRSLSSGGTYEQYF.

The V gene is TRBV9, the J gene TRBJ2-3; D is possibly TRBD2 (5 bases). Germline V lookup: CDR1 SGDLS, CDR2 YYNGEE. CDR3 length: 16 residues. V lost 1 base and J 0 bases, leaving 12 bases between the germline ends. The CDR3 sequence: CASSVLGLTSTDTQYF. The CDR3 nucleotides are TGTGCCAGCAGCGTACTAGGACTCACTAGCACAGATACGCAGTATTTT.

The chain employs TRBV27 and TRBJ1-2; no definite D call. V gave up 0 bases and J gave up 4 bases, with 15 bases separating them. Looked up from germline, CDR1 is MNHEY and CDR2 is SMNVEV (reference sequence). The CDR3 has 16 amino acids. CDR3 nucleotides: TGTGCCAGCAGTTTATCCGGATGGCGGGTTATCTATGGCTACACCTTC. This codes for CASSLSGWRVIYGYTF.

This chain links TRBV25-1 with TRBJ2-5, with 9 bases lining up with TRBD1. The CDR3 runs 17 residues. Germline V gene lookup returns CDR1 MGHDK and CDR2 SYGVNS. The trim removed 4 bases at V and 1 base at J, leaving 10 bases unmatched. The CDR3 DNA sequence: TGTGCCAGCAGTGGTGGACAGGGGAGAAGGGGCCAAGAGACCCAGTACTTC. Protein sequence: CASSGGQGRRGQETQYF.

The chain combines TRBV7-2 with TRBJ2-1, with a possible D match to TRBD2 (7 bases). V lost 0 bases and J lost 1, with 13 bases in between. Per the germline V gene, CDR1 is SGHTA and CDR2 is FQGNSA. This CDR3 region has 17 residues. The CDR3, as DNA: TGTGCCAGCAGCTTAGCGGGGGCGGGGGCGTCCTACAATGAGCAGTTCTTC. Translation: CASSLAGAGASYNEQFF.

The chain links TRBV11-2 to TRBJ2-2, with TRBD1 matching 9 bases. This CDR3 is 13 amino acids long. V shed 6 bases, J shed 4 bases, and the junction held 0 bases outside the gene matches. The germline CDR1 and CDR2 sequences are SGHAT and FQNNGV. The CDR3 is CASRDRGTGELFF. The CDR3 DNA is TGTGCCAGCAGGGACAGGGGCACCGGGGAGCTGTTTTTT.

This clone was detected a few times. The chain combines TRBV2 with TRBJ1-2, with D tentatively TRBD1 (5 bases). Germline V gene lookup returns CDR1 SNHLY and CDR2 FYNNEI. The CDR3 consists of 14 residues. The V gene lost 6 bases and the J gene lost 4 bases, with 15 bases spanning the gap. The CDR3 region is CASSERGSSYGYTF. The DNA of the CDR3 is TGTGCCAGCAGCGAAAGGGGTTCGTCCTATGGCTACACCTTC. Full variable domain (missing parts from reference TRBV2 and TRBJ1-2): EPEVTQTPSHQVTQMGQEVILRCVPISNHLYFYWYRQILGQKVEFLVSFYNNEISEKSEIFDDQFSVERPDGSNFTLKIRSTKLEDSAMYFCASSERGSSYGYTFGSGTRLTVV.